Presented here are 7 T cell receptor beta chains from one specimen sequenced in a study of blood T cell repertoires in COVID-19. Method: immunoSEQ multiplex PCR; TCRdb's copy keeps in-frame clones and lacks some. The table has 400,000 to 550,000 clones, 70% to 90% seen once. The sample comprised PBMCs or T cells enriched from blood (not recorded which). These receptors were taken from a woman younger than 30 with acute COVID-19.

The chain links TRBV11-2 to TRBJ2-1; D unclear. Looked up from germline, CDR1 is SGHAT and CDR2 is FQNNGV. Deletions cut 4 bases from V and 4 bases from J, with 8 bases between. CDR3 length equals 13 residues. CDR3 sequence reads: CASSYTEYNEQFF. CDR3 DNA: TGTGCCAGCAGCTATACAGAATACAATGAGCAGTTCTTC.

The CDR3 region is CASSSLAHETQYF. The DNA of the CDR3 is TGTGCCAGCAGTAGTCTAGCGCACGAGACCCAGTACTTC. V is TRBV11-2 and J is TRBJ2-5; D may be TRBD2 (6 bases). V lost 6 bases, J lost 5 bases, and 13 bases lay in between. The CDR3 is 13 amino acids. Germline-derived CDR1 and CDR2 are SGHAT and FQNNGV.

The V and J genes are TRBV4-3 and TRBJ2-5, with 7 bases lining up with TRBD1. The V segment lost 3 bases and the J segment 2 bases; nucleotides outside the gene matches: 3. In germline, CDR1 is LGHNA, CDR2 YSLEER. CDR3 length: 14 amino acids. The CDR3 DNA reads TGCGCCAGCAGCCACGGGACAGTACAAGAGACCCAGTACTTC. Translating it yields CASSHGTVQETQYF.

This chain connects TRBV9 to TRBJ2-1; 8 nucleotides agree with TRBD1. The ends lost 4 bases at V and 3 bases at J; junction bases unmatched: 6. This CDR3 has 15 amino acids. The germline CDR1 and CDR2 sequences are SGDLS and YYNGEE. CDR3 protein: CASSHGQGGYNEQFF. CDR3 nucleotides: TGTGCCAGCAGCCACGGACAGGGAGGCTACAATGAGCAGTTCTTC.

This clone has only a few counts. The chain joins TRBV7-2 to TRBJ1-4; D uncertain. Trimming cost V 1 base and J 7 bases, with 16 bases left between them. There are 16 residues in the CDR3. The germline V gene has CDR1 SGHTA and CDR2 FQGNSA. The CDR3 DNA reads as TGTGCCAGCAGCTTAGGGCGGTACCGTGATACTGAAAAACTGTTTTTT. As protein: CASSLGRYRDTEKLFF.

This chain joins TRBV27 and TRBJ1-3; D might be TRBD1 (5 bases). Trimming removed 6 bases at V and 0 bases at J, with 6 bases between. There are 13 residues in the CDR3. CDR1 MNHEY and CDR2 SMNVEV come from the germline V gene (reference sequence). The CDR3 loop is CASSTGSGNTIYF. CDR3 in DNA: TGTGCCAGCAGCACAGGCTCTGGAAACACCATATATTTT.

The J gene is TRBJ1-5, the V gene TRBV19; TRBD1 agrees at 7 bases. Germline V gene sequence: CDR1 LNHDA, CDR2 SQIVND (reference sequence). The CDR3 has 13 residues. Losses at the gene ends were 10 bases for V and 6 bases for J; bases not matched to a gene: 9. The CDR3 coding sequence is TGTGCCACCGCCGACAGGGAGCGTCAGCCCCAGCATTTT. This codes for CATADRERQPQHF. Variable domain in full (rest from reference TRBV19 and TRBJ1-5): DGGITQSPKYLFRKEGQNVTLSCEQNLNHDAMYWYRQDPGQGLRLIYYSQIVNDFQKGDIAEGYSVSREKKESFPLTVTSAQKNPTAFYLCATADRERQPQHFGDGTRLSIL.